What follows are 10 T cell receptor beta chains derived from one specimen sequenced in a study of beta chain features in type 1 diabetes. Study observations and caveats: Moderate but significant shortening of TCRB CDR3s was recorded in all four CD4+ subsets from Type 1 diabetes patients.

Their antigens are not known. Reverse transcription of all isolated RNA meant that expressed TCRB transcripts were sequenced. Clones were read by immunoSEQ multiplex PCR, and TCRdb kept only the in-frame ones, dropping some. The sample comprises more than 300,000 clones, around a tenth of which are singletons, and about 0.6% rests with the top ten. Sequencing was carried out using central memory CD4+ T cells from blood. The source of these receptors is a man in his thirties or forties with type 1 diabetes.

The table lists this clone with a few counts. The V call is TRBV5-1, the J call TRBJ2-5, with D possibly called TRBD1 or TRBD2 (5 bases each). CDR1 and CDR2 (germline): SGHRS, YFSETQ. The CDR3 runs to 14 residues. Between the trimmed V and J ends, which lost 2 bases and 1 base, there was a span of 9 bases. This CDR3 is CASSFGTAQETQYF. CDR3 sequence (DNA): TGCGCCAGCAGCTTTGGGACGGCCCAAGAGACCCAGTACTTC.

The table lists this clone with many counts. The V call is TRBV10-2, the J call TRBJ2-3, with 12 bases matching TRBD2. Trimming cost V 0 bases and J 0 bases; bases outside gene matches: 4. Germline V CDR1 and CDR2: WSHSY, SAAADI. This CDR3 is 18 amino acids long. The CDR3 loop reads CASSESSSGRASTDTQYF. For the CDR3, the DNA is TGCGCCAGCAGTGAGTCGTCTAGCGGGAGGGCCAGCACAGATACGCAGTATTTT.

The chain is built from TRBV7-2 and TRBJ2-2; the D call may be TRBD1 or TRBD2 (5 bases each). Trimming took off 5 bases at V and 4 bases at J, with 14 bases between the two ends. The CDR3 runs 15 residues. CDR1 SGHTA and CDR2 FQGNSA come from the germline V gene. The CDR3 is CASSRGQGFTGELFF. As DNA, the CDR3 is TGTGCCAGCAGCCGAGGGCAGGGTTTCACCGGGGAGCTGTTTTTT.

The rearrangement uses TRBV30 and TRBJ2-7; 9 nucleotides match TRBD1. The CDR3 consists of 15 residues. Germline V gives CDR1 GTSNPN, CDR2 SVGIG (reference sequence). Germline trimming cut 3 bases from V and 5 bases from J; bases unmatched to any gene: 11. CDR3 in amino acids: CAWRAPGQGINEQYF. The CDR3 DNA reads as TGTGCCTGGAGGGCACCGGGACAGGGTATTAACGAGCAGTACTTC.

The V gene is TRBV10-3, the J gene TRBJ2-3, with 11 bases lining up with TRBD2. With V trimmed by 10 bases and J by 2 bases, 5 bases remained unmatched. The CDR3 consists of 14 residues. The germline CDR1 and CDR2 sequences are ENHRY and SYGVKD. The DNA of the CDR3 is TGTGCCAGCGAGGGACTAGCGGTCACAGATACGCAGTATTTT. This gives the protein CASEGLAVTDTQYF.

This clone showed up just a few times. The chain couples TRBV7-9 to TRBJ2-1; 8 nucleotides line up with TRBD2. After removal of 6 bases from V and 8 bases from J, the junction contained 18 bases not matched to a gene. This CDR3 is 17 amino acids long. Germline V gene sequence: CDR1 SEHNR, CDR2 FQNEAQ (reference sequence). The CDR3: CASSQYYGGSGNYEQFF. Here the CDR3 DNA reads TGTGCCAGCAGTCAATATTATGGTGGTAGCGGGAACTATGAGCAGTTCTTC.

This clone has a count of ten or more. The V and J genes are TRBV7-2 and TRBJ2-6; D gene uncertain. Per the germline V gene, CDR1 is SGHTA and CDR2 is FQGNSA. The CDR3 consists of 14 residues. Trimming stripped 4 bases from V and 1 base from J, with 5 bases between. The CDR3 protein is CASSSLSGANVLTF. As DNA, the CDR3 is TGTGCCAGCAGCTCCTTATCTGGGGCCAACGTCCTGACTTTC.

This clone was observed at least ten times. CDR3 sequence: CASSLGGQESYEQYF. For the CDR3, the DNA is TGCGCCAGCAGTTTAGGGGGGCAGGAGTCCTACGAGCAGTACTTC. The chain joins TRBV5-1 to TRBJ2-7, with D perhaps assigned TRBD1 or TRBD2 (6 bases each). The CDR3 has 15 residues. The germline CDR1 and CDR2 sequences are SGHRS and YFSETQ. The V and J ends lost 5 bases and 1 base respectively, with 16 bases between them.

The gene calls are TRBV9 and TRBJ1-5; D is perhaps TRBD1 (6 bases). The CDR3 spans 15 residues. The germline V gene has CDR1 SGDLS and CDR2 YYNGEE. Trimming took off 1 base at V and 1 base at J, with 9 bases between the two ends. DNA of the CDR3: TGTGCCAGCAGCGTATCAGGGGACAGCAATCAGCCCCAGCATTTT. Translation gives CASSVSGDSNQPQHF.

This clone was seen more than once but under ten times. The J gene is TRBJ2-7, the V gene TRBV6-1, with TRBD1 matching over 7 bases. This CDR3 contains 14 residues. The germline gives CDR1 MNHNS, CDR2 SASEGT. V gave up 8 bases and J gave up 0 bases; unmatched junction bases: 7. The CDR3 reads CASRRGQSSYEQYF. The CDR3 coding sequence is TGTGCCAGCCGAAGGGGACAGAGCTCCTACGAGCAGTACTTC.